This is a list of T cell receptor beta chains from one sample in a study of T cells after yellow fever vaccination. TCRdb redid the calling of the 5' RACE reads with MiXCR, one entry per CDR3 protein. The repertoire holds 310,000 or so distinct CDR3 sequences, with roughly 3.5% as singletons. Sequencing used PBMCs, obtained on the day of the yellow fever booster vaccination. The receptors here all came from a man aged 18 to 29 who received the YFV17D yellow fever vaccine. Each CDR3 is given with its conserved first and last residue. A D gene is named only where the DNA matches it firmly. Not all rows give a size; the values are once, few, many and, for expanded clones, a class.

v_gene: TRBV21-1
abundance: .
d_gene: .
j_gene: TRBJ1-4
CDR3nt: TGTGCCAGCAGCAAAGATGGGAACAGGGGAAGTGAAAAACTGTTTTTT
CDR3aa: CASSKDGNRGSEKLFF

v_gene: TRBV24-1
abundance: many
d_gene: .
j_gene: TRBJ1-1
CDR3nt: TGTGCCACCAGTGCCACCAGAACCGAAGCTTTCTTT
CDR3aa: CATSATRTEAFF

v_gene: TRBV20-1
abundance: many
d_gene: .
j_gene: TRBJ2-7
CDR3nt: TGCAGTGCAACAAGACAGGCTAACTACGAGCAGTACTTC
CDR3aa: CSATRQANYEQYF

v_gene: TRBV4-3
abundance: few
d_gene: TRBD2
j_gene: TRBJ2-2
CDR3nt: TGCGCCAGCACACGAAGGGTCAGCGGGGGGGAGGAGCTGTTTTTT
CDR3aa: CASTRRVSGGEELFF

v_gene: TRBV7-9
abundance: .
d_gene: .
j_gene: TRBJ1-1
CDR3nt: TGTGCCAGCAGCTATAACAGGGAAGTTGGGACTGAAGCTTTCTTT
CDR3aa: CASSYNREVGTEAFF

v_gene: TRBV7-2
abundance: few
d_gene: .
j_gene: TRBJ1-1
CDR3nt: TGTGCCAGCAGCTTAGTTATAGGGATCCACACTGAAGCTTTCTTT
CDR3aa: CASSLVIGIHTEAFF

v_gene: TRBV29-1
abundance: few
d_gene: .
j_gene: TRBJ2-5
CDR3nt: TGCAGCGTCAAGCCGTGGAGTACCCGTGGGGAGACCCAGTACTTC
CDR3aa: CSVKPWSTRGETQYF

v_gene: TRBV12-3/TRBV12-4
abundance: many
d_gene: .
j_gene: TRBJ1-1
CDR3nt: TGTGCCAGCAGTTTAGCGGTTGAAGCTTTCTTT
CDR3aa: CASSLAVEAFF

v_gene: TRBV2
abundance: few
d_gene: .
j_gene: TRBJ2-1
CDR3nt: TGTGCCAGCAGTGTTCCGGGACTGCCTTACAATGAGCAGTTCTTC
CDR3aa: CASSVPGLPYNEQFF

v_gene: TRBV6-5
abundance: few
d_gene: TRBD1
j_gene: TRBJ2-2
CDR3nt: TGTGCCAGCAGCTCCTTGACAGGGAAGGCCGGGGAGCTGTTTTTT
CDR3aa: CASSSLTGKAGELFF

v_gene: TRBV20-1
abundance: many
d_gene: .
j_gene: TRBJ2-5
CDR3nt: TGCAGTGCTAGATCATCCAGCCCACGGGAGACCCAGTACTTC
CDR3aa: CSARSSSPRETQYF

v_gene: TRBV10-3
abundance: many
d_gene: TRBD1
j_gene: TRBJ1-4
CDR3nt: TGTGCCATCAGTGGGGACAGGGGGATGGATAATGAAAAACTGTTTTTT
CDR3aa: CAISGDRGMDNEKLFF

v_gene: TRBV20-1
abundance: .
d_gene: TRBD2
j_gene: TRBJ2-1
CDR3nt: TGCAGTGCAGGGAGGGCGACCTACAATGAGCAGTTCTTC
CDR3aa: CSAGRATYNEQFF

v_gene: TRBV11-3
abundance: .
d_gene: .
j_gene: TRBJ2-3
CDR3nt: TGTGCCAGCAGCTTGAGAGGGATGGGTACAGATACGCAGTATTTT
CDR3aa: CASSLRGMGTDTQYF

v_gene: TRBV24-1
abundance: few
d_gene: TRBD2
j_gene: TRBJ2-2
CDR3nt: TGTGCCACCAGTGATGGGGCTAGCGGGATCGTCGGGGAGCTGTTTTTT
CDR3aa: CATSDGASGIVGELFF

v_gene: TRBV30
abundance: .
d_gene: .
j_gene: TRBJ1-5
CDR3nt: TGTGCCTGGAGTGTGGAGCGAGCGCGAAAGCCTAGCAATCAGCCCCAGCATTTT
CDR3aa: CAWSVERARKPSNQPQHF

v_gene: TRBV4-3
abundance: few
d_gene: TRBD1
j_gene: TRBJ2-3
CDR3nt: TGCGCCAGCAGCCAAGATCTCCTTGGGACAGCGTACACAGATACGCAGTATTTT
CDR3aa: CASSQDLLGTAYTDTQYF

v_gene: TRBV18
abundance: .
d_gene: .
j_gene: TRBJ1-2
CDR3nt: TGTGCCAGCTCACCACTCAGTCGGGACACGGCGGTCTACACCTTC
CDR3aa: CASSPLSRDTAVYTF

v_gene: TRBV4-1
abundance: many
d_gene: .
j_gene: TRBJ1-4
CDR3nt: TGCGCCAGCAGCCAAGGACCGGGACAATCGGGTAGTGAAAAACTGTTTTTT
CDR3aa: CASSQGPGQSGSEKLFF

v_gene: TRBV5-1
abundance: many
d_gene: TRBD2
j_gene: TRBJ2-3
CDR3nt: TGCGCCAGCAGCCCACCGGGGGGGCCCACAGATACGCAGTATTTT
CDR3aa: CASSPPGGPTDTQYF

v_gene: TRBV5-6
abundance: .
d_gene: TRBD1
j_gene: TRBJ1-2
CDR3nt: TGTGCCAGCAGTCCTTGGAGGACAGGGCTGACTGGTGGCTACACCTTC
CDR3aa: CASSPWRTGLTGGYTF

v_gene: TRBV7-7
abundance: few
d_gene: .
j_gene: TRBJ2-2
CDR3nt: TGTGCTAGCAGCCGGCGCTCAGACAGGGAGGTCACCGGGGAGCTGTTTTTT
CDR3aa: CASSRRSDREVTGELFF

v_gene: TRBV4-3
abundance: few
d_gene: TRBD1
j_gene: TRBJ1-2
CDR3nt: TGCGCCAGCAGCCACCGGGGACAGGGTGATTCTAACTATGGCTACACCTTC
CDR3aa: CASSHRGQGDSNYGYTF

v_gene: TRBV6-2/TRBV6-3
abundance: many
d_gene: TRBD1
j_gene: TRBJ1-5
CDR3nt: TGTGCCAGCAGTTACGTGGGGACAGGGGATCAGCCCCAGCATTTT
CDR3aa: CASSYVGTGDQPQHF

v_gene: TRBV4-3
abundance: .
d_gene: .
j_gene: TRBJ2-5
CDR3nt: TGCGCCAGCAGCCAACTGCGAAAGGGAGAGACCCAGTACTTC
CDR3aa: CASSQLRKGETQYF

v_gene: TRBV20-1
abundance: .
d_gene: TRBD1
j_gene: TRBJ2-1
CDR3nt: TGCAGTGTCAGAACTTGGGACAGGTATTTCTTC
CDR3aa: CSVRTWDRYFF

v_gene: TRBV5-1
abundance: many
d_gene: .
j_gene: TRBJ1-2
CDR3nt: TGCGCCAGTAGAACGGGGACTCCTGGTGGCTACACCTTC
CDR3aa: CASRTGTPGGYTF

v_gene: TRBV10-3
abundance: many
d_gene: .
j_gene: TRBJ1-2
CDR3nt: TGTGCCATCATGACCTCGGGGGTCGATGGCTACACCTTC
CDR3aa: CAIMTSGVDGYTF

v_gene: TRBV6-5
abundance: .
d_gene: .
j_gene: TRBJ2-2
CDR3nt: TGTGCCAGCAGAGCAGGAAGCCTACGGAACACCGGGGAGCTGTTTTTT
CDR3aa: CASRAGSLRNTGELFF

v_gene: TRBV7-2
abundance: many
d_gene: .
j_gene: TRBJ2-7
CDR3nt: TGTGCCAGCAGCTTCGGGCACCGCTACGAGCAGTACTTC
CDR3aa: CASSFGHRYEQYF

v_gene: TRBV7-9
abundance: few
d_gene: .
j_gene: TRBJ1-1
CDR3nt: TGTGCCAGCAGCCCGGACTCCCCCGTGGCTTTCTTT
CDR3aa: CASSPDSPVAFF

v_gene: TRBV7-2
abundance: many
d_gene: TRBD1
j_gene: TRBJ2-1
CDR3nt: TGTGCCAGCAGCTTCAACAGGGGGCTCCCTATTGAGCAGTTCTTC
CDR3aa: CASSFNRGLPIEQFF

v_gene: TRBV7-2
abundance: many
d_gene: .
j_gene: TRBJ2-3
CDR3nt: TGTGCCAGCAGCCAGACCGGTAGCCCCCCAGATACGCAGTATTTT
CDR3aa: CASSQTGSPPDTQYF

v_gene: TRBV7-9
abundance: many
d_gene: .
j_gene: TRBJ2-1
CDR3nt: TGTGCCAGCAGCTTAGTTCAATCGGTGGCTGAGCAGTTCTTC
CDR3aa: CASSLVQSVAEQFF

v_gene: TRBV4-3
abundance: .
d_gene: .
j_gene: TRBJ2-5
CDR3nt: TGCGCCAGCAGCCAAGTCCATGGGCAGGGAAGGACCCAGTACTTC
CDR3aa: CASSQVHGQGRTQYF

v_gene: TRBV12-3/TRBV12-4
abundance: few
d_gene: TRBD1
j_gene: TRBJ2-4
CDR3nt: TGTGCCAGCAGCTCCACGACAGGGGGTGTGCTAGCCAAAAACATTCAGTACTTC
CDR3aa: CASSSTTGGVLAKNIQYF

v_gene: TRBV19
abundance: many
d_gene: .
j_gene: TRBJ2-1
CDR3nt: TGTGCCAGTACCCCCCGTGGTCCACTTATAGTAAATGAGCAGTTCTTC
CDR3aa: CASTPRGPLIVNEQFF

v_gene: TRBV9
abundance: many
d_gene: .
j_gene: TRBJ1-3
CDR3nt: TGTGCCAGCAGCGCCAGGGGAGACTCTGGAAACACCATATATTTT
CDR3aa: CASSARGDSGNTIYF

v_gene: TRBV6-5
abundance: few
d_gene: .
j_gene: TRBJ1-5
CDR3nt: TGTGCCAGCAGTATAATACAGGGCAATCAGCCCCAGCATTTT
CDR3aa: CASSIIQGNQPQHF

v_gene: TRBV5-1
abundance: .
d_gene: .
j_gene: TRBJ2-2
CDR3nt: TGCGCCAGCACCCCCCGTTCGGTCACCGGGGAGCTGTTTTTT
CDR3aa: CASTPRSVTGELFF

v_gene: TRBV5-1
abundance: .
d_gene: .
j_gene: TRBJ2-7
CDR3nt: TGCGCCAGCAGGCCTGTCGGGGAGAACGAGCAGTACTTC
CDR3aa: CASRPVGENEQYF

v_gene: TRBV7-2
abundance: many
d_gene: TRBD1
j_gene: TRBJ2-1
CDR3nt: TGTGCCAGCAGTAGGGGGCCCCCCAGGGGTGAGCAGTTCTTC
CDR3aa: CASSRGPPRGEQFF

v_gene: TRBV4-3
abundance: many
d_gene: .
j_gene: TRBJ1-3
CDR3nt: TGCGCCAGCAGCGCGGTAGGGGGCTCTGGAAACACCATATATTTT
CDR3aa: CASSAVGGSGNTIYF

v_gene: TRBV7-2
abundance: few
d_gene: .
j_gene: TRBJ1-3
CDR3nt: TGTGCCAGCAGCTTTACAGGGTACGGAAACACCATATATTTT
CDR3aa: CASSFTGYGNTIYF

v_gene: TRBV2
abundance: few
d_gene: .
j_gene: TRBJ2-1
CDR3nt: TGTGCCAGCCAATACGGGACTCACTCCTACAATGAGCAGTTCTTC
CDR3aa: CASQYGTHSYNEQFF

v_gene: TRBV5-1
abundance: .
d_gene: .
j_gene: TRBJ1-5
CDR3nt: TGCGCCAGCCAACTCAGATGGGGTCCAACAGGGAATTATAGCAATCAGCCCCAGCATTTT
CDR3aa: CASQLRWGPTGNYSNQPQHF

v_gene: TRBV4-2
abundance: many
d_gene: .
j_gene: TRBJ2-7
CDR3nt: TGTGCCAGCAGCCAAGGGGATGAATCCTACGAGCAGTACTTC
CDR3aa: CASSQGDESYEQYF

v_gene: TRBV21-1
abundance: .
d_gene: .
j_gene: TRBJ2-7
CDR3nt: TGTGCCAGCAGCAAAGCCCTAGCGGGGGCCTCCTACGAGCAGTACTTC
CDR3aa: CASSKALAGASYEQYF

v_gene: TRBV7-2
abundance: many
d_gene: TRBD1
j_gene: TRBJ2-2
CDR3nt: TGTGCCAGCAGCTCGGACAGGGCCTACACCGGGGAGCTGTTTTTT
CDR3aa: CASSSDRAYTGELFF

v_gene: TRBV27
abundance: many
d_gene: .
j_gene: TRBJ2-2
CDR3nt: TGTGCCAGCAGTGAAGACAGGAACACCGGGGAGCTGTTTTTT
CDR3aa: CASSEDRNTGELFF

v_gene: TRBV5-5
abundance: many
d_gene: TRBD2
j_gene: TRBJ2-1
CDR3nt: TGTGCCAGCAGCCCGGGGGGGAACTCCTACAATGAGCAGTTCTTC
CDR3aa: CASSPGGNSYNEQFF

v_gene: TRBV11-2
abundance: .
d_gene: TRBD2
j_gene: TRBJ2-3
CDR3nt: TGTGCCAGCAGCTGGAGACTAGCGGGGGGGCTGGATACGCAGTATTTT
CDR3aa: CASSWRLAGGLDTQYF

v_gene: TRBV7-3
abundance: many
d_gene: .
j_gene: TRBJ2-3
CDR3nt: TGTGCCAGCAGCCACCCCGGAGATACGCAGTATTTT
CDR3aa: CASSHPGDTQYF

v_gene: TRBV7-9
abundance: many
d_gene: .
j_gene: TRBJ2-3
CDR3nt: TGTGCCAGCAGCCCGCCTTCGGGGGAACGCACAGATACGCAGTATTTT
CDR3aa: CASSPPSGERTDTQYF

v_gene: TRBV10-3
abundance: .
d_gene: .
j_gene: TRBJ2-2
CDR3nt: TGTGCCATCATGACGGGGTTGAACACCGGGGAGCTGTTTTTT
CDR3aa: CAIMTGLNTGELFF